The 30 T cell receptor beta chains given below trace back to one sample, sequenced in a study of regulatory T cells in long-lasting Graves disease. Libraries of TCR beta came from iRepertoire HTBI primers plus Arm-PCR of CDR3 regions. One entry per CDR3 protein, called by TCRdb with MiXCR from the multiplex PCR reads. The table includes 400,000 to 500,000 distinct CDR3 sequences, about 22% detected once. This sample's time point: persistent/refractory GD, antithyroid drugs over 5 years with positive TRAb. After RNA was extracted from PBMCs, the TCR library was made from it. Sample: peripheral blood mononuclear cells (PBMCs), taken when the disease was refractory, from a patient treated with antithyroid drugs. Receptors originate from a female donor with Graves disease.

This clonotype was seen a single time. A read error may be the cause here, since a much bigger clone is one base away. J is TRBJ2-7 and V is TRBV12-3 or TRBV12-4; a weak D match, TRBD2 (5 bases). The CDR3 spans 13 residues. The CDR3 is CVSRESYSYEQYF. For the CDR3, the DNA is TGTGTCAGCCGGGAAAGCTACTCCTACGAGCAGTACTTC.

This clonotype has a count of ten or more. This sequence joins TRBV5-1 and TRBJ2-7; D is uncertain. Germline values: CDR1 SGHRS, CDR2 YFSETQ. CDR3 length: 14 amino acids. Trimming removed 0 bases from V and 2 bases from J, with 9 bases in between. CDR3 sequence (DNA): TGCGCCAGCAGCTTGGCGCCTGGACCCTACGAGCAGTACTTC. Its translation: CASSLAPGPYEQYF.

This clonotype has ten or more counts. The V and J genes are TRBV6-5 and TRBJ2-7; 8 nucleotides match TRBD2. This CDR3 region has 14 residues. Germline loops: CDR1 MNHEY, CDR2 SVGAGI. The junction had 6 bases not matched to a gene; V was cut back by 2 bases and J by 6 bases. The CDR3 loop is CASSYQAGVGEQYF. The DNA for the CDR3 is TGTGCCAGCAGTTACCAAGCGGGGGTAGGCGAGCAGTACTTC.

Points on this clonotype: This could be a read error, since a much larger clone is one nucleotide away. The CDR3 reads CASTASQETQHF. In nucleotides, the CDR3 is TGTGCCAGTACGGCCTCCCAAGAGACCCAGCACTTC. The chain joins TRBV11-2 to TRBJ2-5; D is undetermined. Germline-derived CDR1 and CDR2 are SGHAT and FQNNGV. The CDR3 consists of 12 residues.

There are a few counts of this clonotype. This rearrangement joins TRBV5-1 to TRBJ2-7, with 7 bases identical to TRBD2. V lost 3 bases, J lost 2 bases, and 5 bases stayed unmatched. Germline lookup yields CDR1 SGHRS and CDR2 YFSETQ. The CDR3 runs to 14 residues. As DNA, the CDR3 is TGCGCCAGCAGCTCGTACCGGGAGGCCTACGAGCAGTACTTC. Its protein is CASSSYREAYEQYF. The complete variable domain, with remaining parts taken from reference TRBV5-1 and TRBJ2-7, reads KAGVTQTPRYLIKTRGQQVTLSCSPISGHRSVSWYQQTPGQGLQFLFEYFSETQRNKGNFPGRFSGRQFSNSRSEMNVSTLELGDSALYLCASSSYREAYEQYFGPGTRLTVT.

This clonotype was seen repeatedly, ten times or more. The rearrangement links TRBV28 to TRBJ1-5, with D uncertain. CDR3 length: 17 amino acids. V shed 6 bases and J shed 0 bases, with 18 bases lying between them. Germline lookup yields CDR1 MDHEN and CDR2 SYDVKM. DNA of the CDR3: TGTGCCAGCAGCTCATATTGGCCGAGTGGTAGCAATCAGCCCCAGCATTTT. This encodes CASSSYWPSGSNQPQHF.

The chain is built from TRBV7-2 and TRBJ2-3; 9 positions match TRBD2. Looked up from germline, CDR1 is SGHTA and CDR2 is FQGNSA. There are 15 residues in the CDR3. The J segment lost 4 bases and the V segment lost 5 bases, leaving 7 bases of the junction unmatched. The CDR3 nucleotides read TGTGCCAGCAGCCCACCGGGACTAGCTGCAGATACGCAGTATTTT. It codes for CASSPPGLAADTQYF.

In this sample, this clonotype turned up many times. This chain links TRBV24-1 with TRBJ1-1; possible D gene TRBD1, 6 bases. V was clipped by 4 bases and J by 4 bases, with 12 bases between them. CDR1 and CDR2 (germline): KGHDR, SFDVKD. The CDR3 runs to 14 residues. Here the CDR3 reads CATSDAQGTTEAFF. The CDR3 DNA reads as TGTGCCACCAGTGACGCGCAGGGGACCACTGAAGCTTTCTTT.

The sample holds many counts of this clonotype. The chain links TRBV15 to TRBJ1-1; the D is unclear. The CDR3 totals 13 residues. CDR1 LNHNV and CDR2 YYDKDF come from the germline V gene (reference sequence). Trimming pared 1 base from V and 2 bases from J, leaving 5 bases between. CDR3 nucleotides: TGTGCCACCAGCAGAGGTCAAAACACTGAAGCTTTCTTT. Amino acid sequence: CATSRGQNTEAFF. Using reference TRBV15 and TRBJ1-1 for the parts outside the CDR3, the full variable domain is DAMVIQNPRYQVTQFGKPVTLSCSQTLNHNVMYWYQQKSSQAPKLLFHYYDKDFNNEADTPDNFQSRRPNTSFCFLDIRSPGLGDTAMYLCATSRGQNTEAFFGQGTRLTVV.

The chain has TRBV27 and TRBJ2-7, with a possible D match to TRBD1 (5 bases). V was trimmed by 8 bases and J by 4 bases, leaving 18 bases between them. This CDR3 has 14 residues. CDR1 MNHEY and CDR2 SMNVEV come from the germline V gene (reference sequence). DNA of the CDR3: TGTGCCAGCCGGGTTGGGGCGGCCGCGTACGAGCAGTACTTC. The encoded protein is CASRVGAAAYEQYF.

This clonotype was counted only a few times. The V and J genes are TRBV28 and TRBJ1-5, with D unresolved. The CDR3 length is 14 residues. CDR1 and CDR2 from the germline V gene are MDHEN and SYDVKM. Trimming shortened V by 6 bases and J by 1 base, and 10 bases separated the two germline ends. The CDR3 nucleotides are TGTGCCAGCAGCGAAAGCGGCAGCAATCAGCCCCAGCATTTT. Encoded protein: CASSESGSNQPQHF. The variable domain in full, completed from reference TRBV28 and TRBJ1-5, reads DVKVTQSSRYLVKRTGEKVFLECVQDMDHENMFWYRQDPGLGLRLIYFSYDVKMKEKGDIPEGYSVSREKKERFSLILESASTNQTSMYLCASSESGSNQPQHFGDGTRLSIL.

Regarding this clonotype: At one boundary the junction diverges from the germline segment, which might be a read error. V is TRBV4-1 and J is TRBJ2-7, with D perhaps being TRBD1 or TRBD2 (5 bases each). Germline-derived CDR1 and CDR2 are MGHRA and YSYEKL. The CDR3 length is 13 residues. This chain's CDR3 is CAGSQGTNYEQYF. Here the CDR3 DNA reads TGCGCCGGCAGCCAAGGGACGAACTACGAGCAGTACTTC.

This clonotype appeared a few times. The chain recombines TRBV6-5 with TRBJ2-2, with D possibly matching TRBD1 (5 bases). The CDR3 is 14 amino acids. V lost 0 bases to trimming and J lost 4 bases, with 6 bases between them. Germline CDR1 is MNHEY and CDR2 is SVGAGI. The CDR3 loop is CASSYSDSTGELFF. The CDR3 coding sequence is TGTGCCAGCAGTTACTCTGACAGCACCGGGGAGCTGTTTTTT.

The chain is built from TRBV7-2 and TRBJ1-2, with a possible D match to TRBD1 (6 bases). Per the germline V gene, CDR1 is SGHTA and CDR2 is FQGNSA. The CDR3 covers 17 residues. The V end lost 6 bases, the J end lost 4 bases, and 24 bases lay between the germline ends. CDR3 region: CASSPPPPKTGRYGYTF. The CDR3 region has the DNA TGTGCCAGCAGTCCACCCCCTCCTAAGACAGGTCGCTATGGCTACACCTTC. Using reference TRBV7-2 and TRBJ1-2 for the parts outside the CDR3, the full variable domain is GAGVSQSPSNKVTEKGKDVELRCDPISGHTALYWYRQSLGQGLEFLIYFQGNSAPDKSGLPSDRFSAERTGGSVSTLTIQRTQQEDSAVYLCASSPPPPKTGRYGYTFGSGTRLTVV.

This clonotype was counted a few times. The CDR3 DNA reads TGTGCCAGCAGCCCGGGACAGGGGGCCAAGCAGTACTTC. Protein: CASSPGQGAKQYF. This chain connects TRBV5-5 to TRBJ2-7, with 12 bases identical to TRBD1. The CDR3 length is 13 residues. V lost 4 bases and J lost 8; bases outside the gene matches: 4. The germline V gene has CDR1 SGHKS and CDR2 YYEKEE (reference sequence).

This clonotype turned up a few times. The chain employs TRBV7-2 and TRBJ2-7; D tentatively fits TRBD1 or TRBD2 (5 bases each). The CDR3 is made up of 14 amino acids. V dropped 8 bases and J dropped 6 bases, with 20 bases sitting between them. CDR1 and CDR2 (germline): SGHTA, FQGNSA. CDR3 residues: CASSLMGVSGEQYF. The CDR3 DNA sequence: TGTGCCAGCTCCCTAATGGGGGTGTCAGGCGAGCAGTACTTC.

Only a few counts were recorded for this clonotype. This chain connects TRBV25-1 to TRBJ2-4; TRBD1 is a possible D gene (5 bases). The germline V gene encodes CDR1 MGHDK and CDR2 SYGVNS. The CDR3 runs to 12 residues. With 2 bases removed from V and 8 bases from J, the gap between germline ends came to 7 bases. CDR3 coding DNA: TGTGCCAGCAGTGAAAGGGGTGACATTCAGTACTTC. Translating it yields CASSERGDIQYF. The variable domain in full, with the rest retrieved from reference TRBV25-1 and TRBJ2-4, is EADIYQTPRYLVIGTGKKITLECSQTMGHDKMYWYQQDPGMELHLIHYSYGVNSTEKGDLSSESTVSRIRTEHFPLTLESARPSHTSQYLCASSERGDIQYFGAGTRLSVL.

This clonotype was seen a handful of times. This sequence joins TRBV6-1 and TRBJ1-5; D call uncertain. In germline, CDR1 is MNHNS, CDR2 SASEGT. The length of the CDR3 is 16 residues. V shed 6 bases and J shed 3 bases, with 18 bases lying between them. The CDR3, as DNA: TGTGCCAGCAGGGGGATTGCGTTCGGTCACAATCAGCCCCAGCATTTT. Its translation is CASRGIAFGHNQPQHF.

The rearrangement uses TRBV5-1 and TRBJ2-5; 7 nucleotides line up with TRBD2. Germline assignment: CDR1 SGHRS and CDR2 YFSETQ. The V segment lost 2 bases and the J segment 0 bases; nucleotides outside the gene matches: 1. The CDR3 is made up of 14 amino acids. The CDR3 nucleotides are TGCGCCAGCAGCTTCGGGACTAACCAAGAGACCCAGTACTTC. It translates to CASSFGTNQETQYF.

The genes are TRBV5-1 and TRBJ1-5; D is possibly TRBD1 (5 bases). The CDR3 extends over 16 amino acids. Germline-derived CDR1 and CDR2 are SGHRS and YFSETQ. V gave up 0 bases and J gave up 2 bases, with 12 bases separating them. The CDR3 here is CASSLAGGGGNQPQHF. The CDR3 nucleotides read TGCGCCAGCAGCTTGGCCGGGGGGGGTGGCAATCAGCCCCAGCATTTT.

J is TRBJ2-5 and V is TRBV15; tentative D call: TRBD1 (6 bases). Between the trimmed V and J ends, which lost 3 bases and 5 bases, there was a span of 19 bases. The CDR3 covers 16 residues. CDR1 is LNHNV, CDR2 YYDKDF, per germline (reference sequence). The CDR3 sequence is CATSSGDRTGGETQYF. The CDR3 nucleotides read TGTGCCACCAGCAGCGGCGACAGGACTGGGGGTGAGACCCAGTACTTC.

This chain connects TRBV5-4 to TRBJ1-2; D remains unclear. Trimming cost V 4 bases and J 5 bases, with 9 bases left between them. CDR1 and CDR2 (germline): SGHNT, YYREEE (reference sequence). The CDR3 covers 12 residues. This chain's CDR3 is CASSQVFYGYTF. The CDR3 region has the DNA TGTGCCAGCAGCCAGGTTTTTTATGGCTACACCTTC.

The chain uses TRBV7-2 and TRBJ2-2, with a possible D match to TRBD1 (5 bases). In germline, CDR1 is SGHTA, CDR2 FQGNSA. Trimming took off 6 bases at V and 0 bases at J, with 14 bases between the two ends. This CDR3 contains 16 residues. The CDR3 region is CASRLRTPANTGELFF. CDR3 bases: TGTGCCAGCAGACTTCGGACACCCGCGAACACCGGGGAGCTGTTTTTT. The full variable domain, with the rest looked up from reference TRBV7-2 and TRBJ2-2, is GAGVSQSPSNKVTEKGKDVELRCDPISGHTALYWYRQSLGQGLEFLIYFQGNSAPDKSGLPSDRFSAERTGGSVSTLTIQRTQQEDSAVYLCASRLRTPANTGELFFGEGSRLTVL.

This clonotype was seen at least ten times. J is TRBJ1-1 and V is TRBV7-8; D is undetermined. CDR3 length: 13 residues. Germline V gene data show CDR1 as SGHVS and CDR2 as FQNEAQ. V dropped 4 bases and J dropped 6 bases, with 12 bases sitting between them. The CDR3 protein is CASSSPGLAEAFF. DNA of the CDR3: TGTGCCAGCAGCTCCCCCGGACTCGCTGAAGCTTTCTTT.

Turning to this clonotype: A much bigger clone sits one base away, suggesting this may be a read error. This chain connects TRBV11-2 to TRBJ2-5; 8 positions match TRBD1. This CDR3 spans 16 amino acids. Germline lookup yields CDR1 SGHAT and CDR2 FQNNGV. CDR3 bases: TGTGCCAGCAGCTTAGAGCCAGGGGGCGGGAAAGAGACCCAGCACTTC. It encodes CASSLEPGGGKETQHF.

The chain has TRBV9 and TRBJ1-3; no reliable D call. Per germline, CDR1 SGDLS and CDR2 YYNGEE. V shed 4 bases and J shed 0 bases, with 8 bases lying between them. The CDR3 consists of 14 residues. For the CDR3, the DNA is TGTGCCAGCAGCACCCCCGCCTCTGGAAACACCATATATTTT. Its protein is CASSTPASGNTIYF.

There are many counts of this clonotype. The chain combines TRBV29-1 with TRBJ2-5; TRBD2 matches 12 bases. Germline trimming cut 6 bases from V and 1 base from J; bases unmatched to any gene: 6. Germline V gives CDR1 SQVTM, CDR2 ANQGSEA. The CDR3 is 15 residues long. CDR3 region: CSVKLAGGFQETQYF. Written as DNA, the CDR3 is TGCAGCGTGAAACTAGCGGGGGGCTTCCAAGAGACCCAGTACTTC.

This chain joins TRBV5-1 and TRBJ1-4; a weak D match, TRBD1 (6 bases). CDR1 is SGHRS, CDR2 YFSETQ, per germline. The ends were cut back, 3 bases at V and 8 bases at J, with 14 bases in the middle. This CDR3 region has 14 residues. The CDR3 spells CASSSDRSLEKLFF. For the CDR3, the DNA is TGCGCCAGCAGCTCCGACAGGAGTCTCGAAAAACTGTTTTTT.

This clonotype was seen ten or more times. This chain uses TRBV6-5 with TRBJ1-4; D is possibly TRBD1 (6 bases). From germline, CDR1 is MNHEY and CDR2 SVGAGI. Trimming stripped 0 bases from V and 3 bases from J, with 8 bases between. The CDR3 covers 15 residues. The CDR3, as DNA: TGTGCCAGCAGTTACTCGAAGGGGGCTAATGAAAAACTGTTTTTT. This codes for CASSYSKGANEKLFF.

This clonotype was seen only a few times. The gene calls are TRBV5-4 and TRBJ2-5; 8 bases are a match to TRBD1. Germline V gives CDR1 SGHNT, CDR2 YYREEE (reference sequence). This CDR3 has 13 residues. Trimming took 4 bases from V and 5 from J; bases not matched to a gene: 4. This CDR3 is CASSRTGPETQYF. Here the CDR3 DNA reads TGTGCCAGCAGCCGGACAGGGCCGGAGACCCAGTACTTC.